This T cell receptor (beta chain) appears in the sequencing data of a study of response to subunit inactivated influenza vaccine. General study points: Every seasonal influenza vaccination brings in few new T cells, the authors suggested.

TCRdb re-analysed the RT-PCR reads in MiXCR, keeping a single row per CDR3 protein. The sample includes roughly 520,000 distinct CDR3 sequences, less than 30% seen only once; the top ten take approximately 2%. V lost 4 bases to trimming and J lost 6 bases, with 7 bases between them. The V gene's germline CDR1 is KGHDR and CDR2 SFDVKD. This CDR3 has 12 amino acids. About this clonotype: Antigen specificity is unknown.

V usage is TRBV24-1 and J usage is TRBJ2-3, with unresolved D. The sample was CD4+ T cells sorted from PBMCs, taken 4 to 6 days after vaccination. The receptor comes from a man aged 50 to 60 who received an inactivated influenza vaccine. This CDR3 reads CATSDPTDTQYF. The CDR3 DNA follows: TGTGCCACCAGTGACCCAACGGATACGCAGTATTTT.